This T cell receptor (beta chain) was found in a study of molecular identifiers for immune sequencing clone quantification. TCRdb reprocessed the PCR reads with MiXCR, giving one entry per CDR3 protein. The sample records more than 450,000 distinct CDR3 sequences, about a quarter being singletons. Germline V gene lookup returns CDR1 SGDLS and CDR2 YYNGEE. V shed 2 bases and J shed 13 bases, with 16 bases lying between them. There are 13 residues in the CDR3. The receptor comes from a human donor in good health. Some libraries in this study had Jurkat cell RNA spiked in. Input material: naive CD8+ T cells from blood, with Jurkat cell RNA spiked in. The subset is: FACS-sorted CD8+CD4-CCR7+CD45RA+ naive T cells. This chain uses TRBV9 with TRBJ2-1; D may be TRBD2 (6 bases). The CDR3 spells CASSVRDSWFQFF. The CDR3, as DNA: TGTGCCAGCAGCGTCCGGGACTCCTGGTTTCAGTTCTTC. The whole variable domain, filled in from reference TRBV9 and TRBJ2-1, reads DSGVTQTPKHLITATGQRVTLRCSPRSGDLSVYWYQQSLDQGLQFLIQYYNGEERAKGNILERFSAQQFPDLHSELNLSSLELGDSALYFCASSVRDSWFQFFGPGTRLTVL.